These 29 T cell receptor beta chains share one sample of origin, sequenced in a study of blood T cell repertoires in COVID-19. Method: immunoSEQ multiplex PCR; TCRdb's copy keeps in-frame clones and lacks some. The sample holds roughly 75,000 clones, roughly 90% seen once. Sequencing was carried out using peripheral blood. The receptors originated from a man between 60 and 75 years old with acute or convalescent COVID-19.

CDR3 amino acids: CASSSSLAGAPTDTQYF. The CDR3 DNA reads TGTGCCAGCAGCTCCTCTCTAGCGGGGGCCCCCACAGATACGCAGTATTTT. The V call is TRBV13, the J call TRBJ2-3; 10 bases line up with TRBD2. Germline CDR1 reads PRHDT; CDR2 reads FYEKMQ (reference sequence). V dropped 4 bases and J dropped 2; count of bases not matched to a gene: 9. The CDR3 loop spans 17 amino acids.

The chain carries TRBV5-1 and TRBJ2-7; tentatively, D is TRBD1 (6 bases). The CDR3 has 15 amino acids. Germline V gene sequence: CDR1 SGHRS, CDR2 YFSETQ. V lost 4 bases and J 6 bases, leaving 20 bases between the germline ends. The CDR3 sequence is CASSLAQGVSSEQYF. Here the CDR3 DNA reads TGCGCCAGCAGCCTGGCACAGGGCGTCTCCAGCGAGCAGTACTTC.

The CDR3 DNA sequence: TGCGCCAGCAAACCAGGACTTCGTCCCAACGAGCAGTACTTC. Its translation is CASKPGLRPNEQYF. This sequence joins TRBV5-1 and TRBJ2-7; D is perhaps TRBD2 (5 bases). The CDR3 sequence is 14 residues long. V lost 6 bases and J 5 bases, leaving 18 bases between the germline ends. The germline V gene encodes CDR1 SGHRS and CDR2 YFSETQ. The whole variable domain, filled in from reference TRBV5-1 and TRBJ2-7, reads KAGVTQTPRYLIKTRGQQVTLSCSPISGHRSVSWYQQTPGQGLQFLFEYFSETQRNKGNFPGRFSGRQFSNSRSEMNVSTLELGDSALYLCASKPGLRPNEQYFGPGTRLTVT.

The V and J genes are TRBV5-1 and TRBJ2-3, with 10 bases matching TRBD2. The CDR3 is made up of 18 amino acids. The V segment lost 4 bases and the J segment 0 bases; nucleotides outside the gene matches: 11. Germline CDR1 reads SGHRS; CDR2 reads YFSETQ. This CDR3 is CASSLGLAVPSSTDTQYF. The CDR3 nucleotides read TGCGCCAGCAGCCTCGGACTAGCGGTACCCTCTAGCACAGATACGCAGTATTTT.

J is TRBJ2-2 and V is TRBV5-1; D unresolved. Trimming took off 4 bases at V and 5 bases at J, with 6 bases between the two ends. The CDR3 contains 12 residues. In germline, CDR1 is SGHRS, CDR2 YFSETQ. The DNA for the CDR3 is TGCGCCAGCAGCCAGAATACCGGGGAGCTGTTTTTT. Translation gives CASSQNTGELFF.

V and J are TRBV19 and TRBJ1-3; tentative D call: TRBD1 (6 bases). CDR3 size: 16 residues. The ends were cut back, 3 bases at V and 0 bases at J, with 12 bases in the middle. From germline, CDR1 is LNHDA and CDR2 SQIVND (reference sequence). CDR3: CASSIGTPNSGNTIYF. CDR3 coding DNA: TGTGCCAGTAGTATCGGGACACCTAACTCTGGAAACACCATATATTTT.

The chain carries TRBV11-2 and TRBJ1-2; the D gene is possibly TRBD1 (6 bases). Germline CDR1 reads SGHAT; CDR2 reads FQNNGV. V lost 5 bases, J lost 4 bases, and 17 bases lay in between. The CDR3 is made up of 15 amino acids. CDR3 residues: CASSPGQGPLYGYTF. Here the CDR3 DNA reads TGTGCCAGCAGCCCCGGGCAGGGGCCCCTCTATGGCTACACCTTC.

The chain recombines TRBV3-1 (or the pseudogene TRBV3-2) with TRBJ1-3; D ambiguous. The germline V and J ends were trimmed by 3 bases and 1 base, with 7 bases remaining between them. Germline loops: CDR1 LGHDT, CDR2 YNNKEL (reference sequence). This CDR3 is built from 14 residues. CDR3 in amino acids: CASSQGGSGNTIYF. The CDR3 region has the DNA TGTGCCAGCAGCCAGGGAGGGTCTGGAAACACCATATATTTT.

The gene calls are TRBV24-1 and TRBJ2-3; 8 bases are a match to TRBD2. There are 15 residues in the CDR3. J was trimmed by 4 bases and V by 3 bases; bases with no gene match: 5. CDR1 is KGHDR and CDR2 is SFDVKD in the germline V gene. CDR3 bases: TGTGCCACCAGTGATGGTAGCGGGAACCCAGATACGCAGTATTTT. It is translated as CATSDGSGNPDTQYF.

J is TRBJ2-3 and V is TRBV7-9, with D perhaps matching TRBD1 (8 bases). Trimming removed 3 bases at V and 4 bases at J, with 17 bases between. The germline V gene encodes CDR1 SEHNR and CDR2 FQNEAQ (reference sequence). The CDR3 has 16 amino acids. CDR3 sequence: CASSFLQGGVADTQYF. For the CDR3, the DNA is TGTGCCAGCAGCTTCCTACAGGGGGGGGTGGCAGATACGCAGTATTTT.

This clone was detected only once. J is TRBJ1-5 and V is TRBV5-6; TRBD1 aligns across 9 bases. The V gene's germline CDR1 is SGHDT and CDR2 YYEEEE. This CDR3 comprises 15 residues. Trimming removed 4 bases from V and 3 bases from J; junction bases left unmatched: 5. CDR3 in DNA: TGTGCCAGCAGCCGACAGGGGGTAATCAATCAGCCCCAGCATTTT. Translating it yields CASSRQGVINQPQHF.

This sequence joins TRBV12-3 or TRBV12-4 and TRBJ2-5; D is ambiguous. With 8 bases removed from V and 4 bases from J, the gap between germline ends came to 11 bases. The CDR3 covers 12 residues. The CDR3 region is CASRVLGETQYF. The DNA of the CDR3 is TGTGCCAGCCGGGTTCTGGGAGAGACCCAGTACTTC.

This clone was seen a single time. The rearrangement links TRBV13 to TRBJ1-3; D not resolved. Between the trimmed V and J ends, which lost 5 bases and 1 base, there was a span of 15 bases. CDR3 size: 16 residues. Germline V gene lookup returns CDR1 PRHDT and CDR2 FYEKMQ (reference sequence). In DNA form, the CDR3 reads TGTGCCAGCAGCCTCAGGAGGGTTTGGTCTGGAAACACCATATATTTT. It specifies CASSLRRVWSGNTIYF.

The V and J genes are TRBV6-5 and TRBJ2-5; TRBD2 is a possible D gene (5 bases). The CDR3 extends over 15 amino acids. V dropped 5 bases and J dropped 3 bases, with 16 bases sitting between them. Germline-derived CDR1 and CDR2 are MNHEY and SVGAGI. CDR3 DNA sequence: TGTGCCAGCAGTAGAGACTTTCGAGGGAAAGAGACCCAGTACTTC. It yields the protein CASSRDFRGKETQYF.

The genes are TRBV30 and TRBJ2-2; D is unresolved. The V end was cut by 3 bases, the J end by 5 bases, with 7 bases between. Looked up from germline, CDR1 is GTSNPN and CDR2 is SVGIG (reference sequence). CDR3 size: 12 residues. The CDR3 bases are TGTGCCTGGAGAAGCGAAACCGGGGAGCTGTTTTTT. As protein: CAWRSETGELFF.

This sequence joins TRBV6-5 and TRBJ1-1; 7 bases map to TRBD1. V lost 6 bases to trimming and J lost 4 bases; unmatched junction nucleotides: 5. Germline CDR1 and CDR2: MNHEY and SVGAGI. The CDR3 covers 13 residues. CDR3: CASSVQGSTEAFF. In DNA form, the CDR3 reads TGTGCCAGCAGCGTACAGGGGAGCACTGAAGCTTTCTTT.

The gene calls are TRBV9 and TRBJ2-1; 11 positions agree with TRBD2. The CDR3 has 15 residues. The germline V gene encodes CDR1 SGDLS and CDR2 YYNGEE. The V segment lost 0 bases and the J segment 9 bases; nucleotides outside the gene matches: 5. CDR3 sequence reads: CASSVETSGRGEQFF. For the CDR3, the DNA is TGTGCCAGCAGCGTAGAAACTAGCGGGAGAGGTGAGCAGTTCTTC.

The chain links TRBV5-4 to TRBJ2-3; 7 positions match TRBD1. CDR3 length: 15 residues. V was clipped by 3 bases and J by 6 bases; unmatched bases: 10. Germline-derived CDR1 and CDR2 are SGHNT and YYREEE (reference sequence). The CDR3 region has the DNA TGTGCCAGCAGCTCCCGACAGGGAAGGTTGGATACGCAGTATTTT. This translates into CASSSRQGRLDTQYF.

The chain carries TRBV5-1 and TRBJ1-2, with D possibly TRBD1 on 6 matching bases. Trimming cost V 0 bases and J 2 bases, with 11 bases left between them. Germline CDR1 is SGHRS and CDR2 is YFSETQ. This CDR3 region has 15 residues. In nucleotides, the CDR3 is TGCGCCAGCAGCTTGGTTGCAGGGGCCAACTATGGCTACACCTTC. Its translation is CASSLVAGANYGYTF.

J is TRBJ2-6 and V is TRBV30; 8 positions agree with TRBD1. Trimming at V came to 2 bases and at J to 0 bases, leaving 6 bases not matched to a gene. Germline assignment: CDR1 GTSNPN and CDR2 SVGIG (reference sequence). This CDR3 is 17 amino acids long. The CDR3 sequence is CAWSHGTGLSGANVLTF. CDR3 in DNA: TGTGCCTGGAGTCACGGGACAGGACTCTCTGGGGCCAACGTCCTGACTTTC.

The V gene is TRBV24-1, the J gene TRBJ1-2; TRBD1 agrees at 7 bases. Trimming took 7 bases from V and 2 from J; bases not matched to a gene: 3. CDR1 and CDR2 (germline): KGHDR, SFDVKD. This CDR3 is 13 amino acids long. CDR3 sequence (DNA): TGTGCCACCAGCCAGACAGGGAACTATGGCTACACCTTC. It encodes CATSQTGNYGYTF.

CDR3 amino acids: CASTTQTGGGYNEQFF. The CDR3 nucleotides are TGTGCCAGTACCACCCAGACAGGGGGCGGGTACAATGAGCAGTTCTTC. V and J are TRBV19 and TRBJ2-1; TRBD1 aligns across 10 bases. The germline CDR1 and CDR2 sequences are LNHDA and SQIVND (reference sequence). The length of the CDR3 is 16 residues. With V trimmed by 7 bases and J by 4 bases, 10 bases remained unmatched.

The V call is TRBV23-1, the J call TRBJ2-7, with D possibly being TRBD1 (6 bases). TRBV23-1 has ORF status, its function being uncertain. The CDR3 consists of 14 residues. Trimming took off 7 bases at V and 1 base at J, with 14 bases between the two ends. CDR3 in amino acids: CASTSPGQSYEQYF. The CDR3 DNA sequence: TGCGCCAGCACTTCTCCGGGACAATCCTACGAGCAGTACTTC.

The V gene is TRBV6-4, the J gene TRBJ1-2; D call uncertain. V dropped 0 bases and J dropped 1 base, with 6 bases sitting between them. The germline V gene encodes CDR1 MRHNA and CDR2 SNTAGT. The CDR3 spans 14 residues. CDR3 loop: CASSDSGSNYGYTF. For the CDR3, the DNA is TGTGCCAGCAGTGACTCGGGCAGTAACTATGGCTACACCTTC.

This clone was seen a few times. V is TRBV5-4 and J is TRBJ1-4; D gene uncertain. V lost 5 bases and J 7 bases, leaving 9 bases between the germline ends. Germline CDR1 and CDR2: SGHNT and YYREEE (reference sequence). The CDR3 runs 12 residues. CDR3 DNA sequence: TGTGCCAGCAGTCCCGAGGGTGAAAAACTGTTTTTT. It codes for CASSPEGEKLFF.

DNA for the CDR3: TGTGCCAGCAGTGAAGCGCTTCCACGAGGGATCGAGCAGTACTTC. This codes for CASSEALPRGIEQYF. The V and J genes are TRBV6-1 and TRBJ2-7, with D possibly matching TRBD2 (5 bases). The CDR3 is made up of 15 amino acids. Germline assignment: CDR1 MNHNS and CDR2 SASEGT. Between the trimmed V and J ends, which lost 0 bases and 6 bases, there was a span of 15 bases.

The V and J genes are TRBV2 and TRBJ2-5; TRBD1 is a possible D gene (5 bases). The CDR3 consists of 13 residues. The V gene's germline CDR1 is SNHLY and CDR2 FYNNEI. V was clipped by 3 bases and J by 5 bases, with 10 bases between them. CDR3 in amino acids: CASSDWGRETQYF. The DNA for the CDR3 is TGTGCCAGCAGTGATTGGGGCCGGGAGACCCAGTACTTC. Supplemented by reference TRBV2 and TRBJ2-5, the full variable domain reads EPEVTQTPSHQVTQMGQEVILRCVPISNHLYFYWYRQILGQKVEFLVSFYNNEISEKSEIFDDQFSVERPDGSNFTLKIRSTKLEDSAMYFCASSDWGRETQYFGPGTRLLVL.

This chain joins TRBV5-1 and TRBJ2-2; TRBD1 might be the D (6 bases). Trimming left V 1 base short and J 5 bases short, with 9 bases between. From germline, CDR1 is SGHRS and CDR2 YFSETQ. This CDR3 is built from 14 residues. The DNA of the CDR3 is TGCGCCAGCAGCTTGAATAGGGGGACCGGGGAGCTGTTTTTT. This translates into CASSLNRGTGELFF.

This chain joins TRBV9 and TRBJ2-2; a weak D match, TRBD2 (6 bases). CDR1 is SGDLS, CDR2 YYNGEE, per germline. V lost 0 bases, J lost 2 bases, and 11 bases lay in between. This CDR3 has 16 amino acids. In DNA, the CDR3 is TGTGCCAGCAGCGTAGAGGCGGGACTCAACACCGGGGAGCTGTTTTTT. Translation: CASSVEAGLNTGELFF.